This T cell receptor (beta chain) derives from a study of T-cell reconstitution after alpha-beta-depleted transplantation in children. The CDR3 loop spans 17 amino acids. Germline lookup yields CDR1 LGHNA and CDR2 YSLEER. About this clonotype: A read error may account for a junction end that differs from germline.

Unique molecular identifiers were incorporated into the prepared TCRbeta library. TCRdb re-called the PCR reads with MiXCR, one entry per CDR3 protein. The sample includes approximately 110,000 distinct CDR3 sequences, approximately 22% of them seen just once. The receptor's source is a male patient between 2 and 10 years old who had a stem cell transplant for chronic granulomatous disease, so the T cells may come from the graft donor. The source material was PBMCs, mostly from graft donor cells, sampled 180 days after TCRalphabeta/CD19-depleted stem cell transplant. This rearrangement joins TRBV4-3 to TRBJ2-1; 9 bases are a match to TRBD1. The CDR3 protein is CATSQDLGQGTYNEQFF. DNA of the CDR3: TGCGCCACCAGCCAAGATTTGGGACAGGGTACCTACAATGAGCAGTTCTTC.